The clone carrying this T cell receptor beta chain was counted once. This sample is part of a study of Ad26.COV2.S vaccination and SARS-CoV-2 variants. The J segment lost 7 bases and the V segment lost 5 bases, leaving 7 bases of the junction unmatched. This CDR3 is built from 14 residues. Per the germline V gene, CDR1 is MNHEY and CDR2 is SVGAGI. Libraries were prepared by immunoSEQ multiplex PCR; TCRdb keeps only in-frame clonotypes and omits some of them. The sample has about 390,000 clones; more than 85% are singletons. Sample treatment: 15 to 20 received Ad26.COV2.S at low or high dose, single or two shots; five or six received placebo; per-sample allocation not given. On day 63 after the first injection, vaccine and placebo recipients gave samples. An Ad26 vector expressing Wuhan-strain SARS-CoV-2 spike served as the vaccine.

This clonotype was sampled from a person between 18 and 60 years old who received the Ad26.COV2.S COVID-19 vaccine or a placebo. The source was peripheral blood, collected in a trial of Ad26.COV2.S vaccine versus placebo. The J gene is TRBJ2-7, the V gene TRBV6-5; 11 bases fit TRBD1. CDR3 nucleotides: TGTGCCAGCAGTCGGGACAGGGGGGATTGGGAGCAGTACTTC. Its translation: CASSRDRGDWEQYF.